This note documents a single TCR beta chain sequence. The data are from a study of cytomegalovirus exposure and HLA in healthy donors. 60 Vbeta and 13 Jbeta primers were used in PCR. Sequenced by immunoSEQ multiplex PCR; TCRdb stores in-frame clones only, minus some. The repertoire includes 50,000 or so clones, about four fifths of them detected once, and 2.5% sits in the top ten. The germline gives CDR1 MNHNS, CDR2 SASEGT. The CDR3 is made up of 13 amino acids. V lost 6 bases and J lost 3, with 11 bases in between. The chain recombines TRBV6-1 with TRBJ2-5; TRBD1 might be the D (5 bases). The sequenced material came from PBMCs. This receptor was obtained from a boy aged 5-17 years in good health and CMV-seropositive. The CDR3 reads CASSPIGEETQYF. The CDR3 region has the DNA TGTGCCAGCAGCCCCATAGGGGAAGAGACCCAGTACTTC.